This paragraph reports one TCR beta chain. Its target is unknown. Systemic immunosuppression or a history of autoimmune disease excluded patients. The entry originates in a study of OX40 agonist ivuxolimab in advanced cancers. Study-wide context: A mean age of around 63 years, range about 23 to 80, was recorded, and approximately 85% were male.

Produced via immunoSEQ multiplex PCR; TCRdb's table is partial and in-frame only. The table includes over 35,000 clones, around 89% detected once. General observations from the study: Among some nonresponders, normalized T-cell clonal expansion was also low. Expanded clones were, on average, more numerous in CD8+ T cells than in CD4+.

This CDR3 contains 12 residues. CDR1 and CDR2 from the germline V gene are ENHRY and SYGVKD. Trimming stripped 10 bases from V and 4 bases from J, with 12 bases between. V usage is TRBV10-3 and J usage is TRBJ2-3; either TRBD1 or TRBD2 may fit D (6 bases each). This specimen was CD4+ or CD8+ T cells sorted from blood, taken in a trial of the OX40 agonist ivuxolimab. The source is an adult with an advanced solid tumor such as melanoma, head and neck, liver or kidney cancer. The CDR3 is CATEGGPDTQYF. CDR3 coding DNA: TGTGCCACCGAGGGGGGCCCAGATACGCAGTATTTT.